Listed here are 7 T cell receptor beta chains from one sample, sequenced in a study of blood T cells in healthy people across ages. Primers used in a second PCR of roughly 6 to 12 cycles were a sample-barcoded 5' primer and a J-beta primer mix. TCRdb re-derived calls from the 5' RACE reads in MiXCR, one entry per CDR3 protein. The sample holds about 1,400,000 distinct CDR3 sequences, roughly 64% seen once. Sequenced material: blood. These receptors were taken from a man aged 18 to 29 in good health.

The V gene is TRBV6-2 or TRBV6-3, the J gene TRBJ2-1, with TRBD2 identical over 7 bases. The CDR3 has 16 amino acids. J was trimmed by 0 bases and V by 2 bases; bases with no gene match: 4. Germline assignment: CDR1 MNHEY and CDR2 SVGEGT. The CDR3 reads CASSYLAARSYNEQFF. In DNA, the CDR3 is TGTGCCAGCAGTTACCTAGCGGCGCGCTCCTACAATGAGCAGTTCTTC.

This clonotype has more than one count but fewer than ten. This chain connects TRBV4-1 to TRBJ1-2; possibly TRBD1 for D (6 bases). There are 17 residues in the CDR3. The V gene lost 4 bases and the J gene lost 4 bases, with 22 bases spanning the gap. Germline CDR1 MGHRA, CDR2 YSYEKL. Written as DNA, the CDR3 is TGCGCCAGCAGCCCGATCGGGGGGGCGAACAGAATCTATGGCTACACCTTC. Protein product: CASSPIGGANRIYGYTF.

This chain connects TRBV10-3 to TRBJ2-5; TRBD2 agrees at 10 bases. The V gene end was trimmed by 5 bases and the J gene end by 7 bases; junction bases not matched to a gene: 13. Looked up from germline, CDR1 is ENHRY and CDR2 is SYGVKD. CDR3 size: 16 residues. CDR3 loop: CAISRDSGGLRWTQYF. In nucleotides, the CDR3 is TGTGCCATCAGTAGGGATAGCGGGGGGTTAAGATGGACCCAGTACTTC.

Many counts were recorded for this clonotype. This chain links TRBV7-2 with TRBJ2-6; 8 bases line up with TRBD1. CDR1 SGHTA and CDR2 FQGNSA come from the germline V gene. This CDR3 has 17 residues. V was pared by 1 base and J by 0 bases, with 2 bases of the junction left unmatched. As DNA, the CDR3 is TGTGCCAGCAGCTTAGGGACAGGGCCCTCTGGGGCCAACGTCCTGACTTTC. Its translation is CASSLGTGPSGANVLTF.

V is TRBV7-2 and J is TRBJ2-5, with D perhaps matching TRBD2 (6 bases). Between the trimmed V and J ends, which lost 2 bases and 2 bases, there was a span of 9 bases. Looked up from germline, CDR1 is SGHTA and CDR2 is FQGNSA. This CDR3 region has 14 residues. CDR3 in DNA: TGTGCCAGCAGCTTACAGCGGGTGCAAGAGACCCAGTACTTC. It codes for CASSLQRVQETQYF. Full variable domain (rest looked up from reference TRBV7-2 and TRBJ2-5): GAGVSQSPSNKVTEKGKDVELRCDPISGHTALYWYRQSLGQGLEFLIYFQGNSAPDKSGLPSDRFSAERTGGSVSTLTIQRTQQEDSAVYLCASSLQRVQETQYFGPGTRLLVL.

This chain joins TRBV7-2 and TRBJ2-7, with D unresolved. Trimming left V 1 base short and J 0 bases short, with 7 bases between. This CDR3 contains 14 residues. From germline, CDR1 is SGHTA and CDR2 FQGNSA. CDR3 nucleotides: TGTGCCAGCAGCTTAGTCAGGCACTCCTACGAGCAGTACTTC. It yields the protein CASSLVRHSYEQYF.

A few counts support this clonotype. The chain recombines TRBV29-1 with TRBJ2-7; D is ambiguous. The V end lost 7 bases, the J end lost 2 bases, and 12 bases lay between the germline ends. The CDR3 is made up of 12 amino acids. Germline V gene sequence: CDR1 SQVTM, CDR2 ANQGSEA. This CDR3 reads CSAQTEAYEQYF. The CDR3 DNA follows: TGCAGCGCTCAGACCGAGGCCTACGAGCAGTACTTC.